Listed below are T cell receptor beta chains from one sample, sequenced in a study of Graves' ophthalmopathy and Graves' hyperthyroidism. TCRdb re-called the multiplex PCR reads with MiXCR, one entry per CDR3 protein. In the table there are about 550,000 distinct CDR3 sequences, about 35% of which are singletons. Sequencing input: peripheral blood or thyroid tissue (not recorded which). These receptors all stem from an adult man with Graves' hyperthyroidism. Both conserved end residues are part of each CDR3. The D gene is left open where the match is weak. Rows may omit the clone size; those that give it use once, few, many or a size class.

J gene,D gene,CDR3 length,V gene,clone size,CDR3 protein,CDR3 DNA
TRBJ2-5,.,13,TRBV3-1,many,CASSQELGETQYF,TGTGCCAGCAGCCAAGAACTTGGAGAGACCCAGTACTTC
TRBJ2-5,.,15,TRBV20-1,.,CSAKGGGGFQETQYF,TGCAGTGCCAAGGGGGGCGGGGGCTTCCAAGAGACCCAGTACTTC
TRBJ2-1,.,15,TRBV7-3,few,CASSTPGASFNEQFF,TGTGCCAGCAGCACCCCGGGGGCGAGTTTTAATGAGCAGTTCTTC
TRBJ1-1,TRBD1,17,TRBV15,.,CATSRDGAQGGYTEAFF,TGTGCCACCAGCAGAGATGGGGCCCAGGGGGGTTACACTGAAGCTTTCTTT
TRBJ2-3,TRBD1,17,TRBV2,.,CASSGGLDRDWPDTQYF,TGTGCCAGCAGTGGGGGCTTAGACAGGGATTGGCCAGATACGCAGTATTTT
TRBJ2-1,TRBD2,15,TRBV24-1,few,CATSEGLAGVNEQFF,TGTGCCACCAGTGAAGGGCTAGCGGGAGTCAATGAGCAGTTCTTC
TRBJ1-5,.,14,TRBV24-1,.,CATSAGLSNQPQHF,TGTGCCACCAGTGCAGGTTTAAGCAATCAGCCCCAGCATTTT
TRBJ1-5,.,15,TRBV19,few,CASTPPGGQGQPQHF,TGTGCCAGTACCCCCCCGGGGGGTCAAGGTCAGCCCCAGCATTTT
TRBJ2-7,.,13,TRBV20-1,.,CSASSGTAYEQYF,TGCAGTGCCAGCAGTGGGACCGCCTACGAGCAGTACTTC
TRBJ1-4,TRBD1,17,TRBV10-1,many,CASNQNQGQVLMEKLFF,TGCGCCAGCAACCAAAACCAAGGACAGGTCTTAATGGAAAAACTGTTTTTT
TRBJ2-5,TRBD1,14,TRBV20-1,.,CSASSPGGEETQYF,TGCAGTGCTAGTTCTCCAGGGGGCGAGGAGACCCAGTACTTC
TRBJ2-7,.,15,TRBV2,many,CASSKLAVSSYEQYF,TGTGCCAGCAGTAAACTAGCTGTCAGCTCCTACGAGCAGTACTTC
TRBJ1-3,.,16,TRBV7-3,.,CASGQDEGLGGNTIYF,TGTGCCAGCGGCCAAGATGAGGGGTTAGGGGGAAACACCATATATTTT
TRBJ1-1,TRBD1,13,TRBV20-1,.,CSARGQGPEVTFF,TGCAGTGCTAGAGGACAGGGACCCGAGGTTACTTTCTTT
TRBJ2-2,TRBD1,16,TRBV12-3/TRBV12-4,few,CASSLVGQGASGELFF,TGTGCCAGCAGTTTAGTGGGACAGGGGGCGTCCGGGGAGCTGTTTTTT
TRBJ1-5,.,15,TRBV7-9,once,CASSLDGGGDQPQHF,TGTGCCAGCAGCTTAGATGGGGGGGGGGATCAGCCCCAGCATTTT
TRBJ1-6,TRBD1,14,TRBV7-2,.,CASSLDNRGNEQHF,TGCGCCAGCAGCTTAGACAACAGGGGGAACGAGCAGCACTTT
TRBJ1-2,.,14,TRBV10-3,.,CAIKLGPVNYGYTF,TGTGCCATCAAGTTGGGGCCTGTTAACTATGGCTACACCTTC
TRBJ1-3,TRBD1,16,TRBV6-4,many,CASSDEGQGSGNTIYF,TGTGCCAGCAGTGACGAGGGACAGGGTTCTGGAAACACCATATATTTT
TRBJ1-1,.,11,TRBV20-1,many,CSARDRIEAFF,TGCAGTGCTCGAGACAGGATTGAAGCTTTCTTT
TRBJ2-7,.,13,TRBV24-1,many,CATSGTDSYEQYF,TGTGCCACCAGTGGGACAGACTCCTACGAGCAGTACTTC
TRBJ1-1,.,14,TRBV13,few,CASSLVGGASEAFF,TGTGCCAGCAGCTTAGTTGGGGGCGCTTCTGAAGCTTTCTTT
TRBJ2-7,TRBD1,11,TRBV20-1,many,CSAGDRDEQYF,TGCAGTGCTGGAGACAGGGACGAGCAGTACTTC
TRBJ2-7,.,14,TRBV7-3,few,CASSPTGDSYEQYF,TGTGCCAGCAGCCCGACGGGGGACTCCTACGAGCAGTACTTC
TRBJ2-5,TRBD2,14,TRBV20-1,few,CSAREGLVGETQYF,TGCAGTGCTAGAGAGGGACTAGTGGGAGAGACCCAGTACTTC
TRBJ1-6,.,16,TRBV2,once,CASSEVRQGVDSPLHF,TGTGCCAGCAGTGAAGTGAGGCAGGGTGTAGATTCACCCCTCCACTTT
TRBJ1-5,.,13,TRBV20-1,many,CSANAGVGQPQHF,TGCAGTGCTAACGCGGGTGTAGGACAGCCCCAGCATTTT
TRBJ1-3,.,19,TRBV7-6,.,CASSLNRAAGAVSGNTIYF,TGTGCCAGCAGCTTAAACCGGGCGGCGGGGGCCGTCTCTGGAAACACCATATATTTT
TRBJ1-1,.,14,TRBV29-1,many,CSVAVRGVNTEAFF,TGCAGCGTTGCGGTCCGGGGGGTGAACACTGAAGCTTTCTTT
TRBJ1-1,.,16,TRBV29-1,.,CSVDTSGGSLNTEALF,TGCAGCGTTGATACCAGCGGGGGGTCTCTGAACACTGAAGCTCTCTTT
TRBJ2-6,TRBD1,18,TRBV15,.,CATSSPFQGATGANVLTF,TGTGCCACCAGCAGCCCATTCCAGGGGGCCACTGGGGCCAACGTCCTGACTTTC
TRBJ2-5,TRBD2,13,TRBV29-1,few,CSVWTSGRETQYF,TGCAGCGTCTGGACTAGCGGGAGGGAGACCCAGTACTTC
TRBJ2-7,.,13,TRBV7-9,many,CASSLDGVYEQYF,TGTGCCAGCAGCCTGGACGGAGTTTACGAGCAGTACTTC
TRBJ1-1,.,13,TRBV30,.,CAWSVQGWTEAFF,TGTGCCTGGAGTGTACAGGGTTGGACTGAAGCTTTCTTT
TRBJ1-6,TRBD1,14,TRBV7-9,many,CASSTGQGNSPLHF,TGTGCCAGCAGCACGGGACAGGGGAATTCACCCCTCCACTTT
TRBJ2-7,.,13,TRBV29-1,few,CSVEETDSYEQYF,TGCAGCGTTGAAGAGACAGACTCCTACGAGCAGTACTTC
TRBJ2-1,TRBD2,17,TRBV20-1,.,CSASDARGGAEDNEQFF,TGCAGTGCTAGTGACGCGCGGGGGGGCGCTGAGGACAATGAGCAGTTCTTC
TRBJ2-7,.,13,TRBV7-3,.,CASSPGTYNEQYF,TGTGCCAGCAGCCCCGGGACCTATAACGAGCAGTACTTC
TRBJ2-1,TRBD2,17,TRBV7-3,.,CASSLDRFAGGTNEQFF,TGTGCCAGCAGCTTAGACCGGTTTGCGGGAGGAACCAATGAGCAGTTCTTC
TRBJ1-2,.,13,TRBV11-1,many,CASSLIAGDGYTF,TGTGCCAGCAGCTTAATCGCAGGGGACGGCTACACCTTC
TRBJ2-7,TRBD2,15,TRBV7-9,.,CASSLGSSGGNEQYF,TGCGCCAGCAGCTTGGGGTCTAGCGGGGGCAATGAGCAGTACTTC
TRBJ2-7,TRBD1,18,TRBV12-3/TRBV12-4,.,CASSDDGTGGLLSYEQYF,TGTGCCAGCAGTGACGACGGGACAGGGGGCCTGTTGTCCTACGAGCAGTACTTC
TRBJ1-6,.,17,TRBV7-2,many,CASSLGQGNSYNSPLHF,TGTGCCAGCAGCTTAGGGCAGGGCAACTCCTATAATTCACCCCTCCACTTT
TRBJ1-4,.,12,TRBV29-1,once,CSLGRPHEKLFF,TGCAGCTTGGGACGGCCCCATGAAAAACTGTTTTTT
TRBJ2-1,.,15,TRBV7-3,.,CASSLVAVETVEQFF,TGTGCCAGCAGCTTGGTAGCGGTAGAAACCGTTGAGCAGTTCTTC
TRBJ2-2,.,13,TRBV19,.,CAGYREGTGELFF,TGTGCCGGGTACAGGGAGGGCACCGGGGAGCTGTTTTTT
TRBJ2-6,.,18,TRBV5-4,.,CASSLMQGSVSGANVLTF,TGTGCCAGCAGCTTGATGCAGGGGTCGGTATCTGGGGCCAACGTCCTGACTTTC
TRBJ1-2,.,15,TRBV15,few,CATSRDRGGNYGYTF,TGTGCCACCAGCAGAGATCGGGGTGGAAACTATGGCTACACCTTC
TRBJ2-5,.,13,TRBV10-2,many,CASREGSGETQYF,TGCGCCAGCAGGGAGGGTTCAGGAGAGACCCAGTACTTC
TRBJ1-2,TRBD1,14,TRBV2,many,CASNDRAGTYGYTF,TGTGCCAGCAACGACAGGGCGGGGACCTATGGCTACACCTTC
TRBJ1-5,TRBD1,11,TRBV20-1,few,CSADRGQPQHF,TGCAGTGCGGACAGGGGTCAGCCCCAGCATTTT
TRBJ1-1,.,14,TRBV12-3/TRBV12-4,.,CVSTPGTGNTEAFF,TGTGTCAGCACCCCCGGGACGGGGAACACTGAAGCTTTCTTT
TRBJ2-6,TRBD1,17,TRBV10-3,many,CAIGGTGGSLGANVLTF,TGTGCCATCGGGGGGACAGGGGGAAGTCTTGGGGCCAACGTCCTGACTTTC